The rows below give T cell receptor beta chains drawn from one sample of a study of cytomegalovirus exposure and HLA in healthy donors. Libraries were prepared by immunoSEQ multiplex PCR; TCRdb keeps only in-frame clonotypes and omits some of them. The sample lists approximately 210,000 clones, about 90% seen once, with around 1.2% in the top ten. Sequencing used PBMCs. All receptors derive from a man younger than 40 in good health and CMV-seronegative. CDR3s include the opening cysteine and the closing phenylalanine or tryptophan. A D gene is named only where the DNA matches it firmly. Rows may omit the clone size; those that give it use once, few, many or a size class.

size: NA; length: 15; V: TRBV5-1; J: TRBJ1-3; D: TRBD1; CDR3: CASSQQGGSGNTIYF; DNA: TGCGCCAGCAGTCAACAGGGGGGATCTGGAAACACCATATATTTT
size: NA; length: 13; V: TRBV29-1; J: TRBJ2-7; D: TRBD1; CDR3: CSVAKQGNYEQYF; DNA: TGCAGCGTTGCTAAACAGGGGAACTACGAGCAGTACTTC
size: NA; length: 14; V: TRBV6-1; J: TRBJ2-7; D: NA; CDR3: CASSVDWSSYEQYF; DNA: TGTGCCAGCAGTGTGGACTGGAGCTCCTACGAGCAGTACTTC
size: NA; length: 17; V: TRBV15; J: TRBJ2-2; D: TRBD2; CDR3: CATRKLAGDLNTGELFF; DNA: TGTGCCACCAGGAAACTAGCGGGAGACTTGAACACCGGGGAGCTGTTTTTT
size: NA; length: 18; V: TRBV7-2; J: TRBJ2-6; D: NA; CDR3: CASSFKGPQEGGANVLTF; DNA: TGTGCCAGCAGCTTCAAGGGGCCCCAGGAAGGTGGGGCCAACGTCCTGACTTTC
size: NA; length: 15; V: TRBV15; J: TRBJ2-1; D: NA; CDR3: CATSRDHAGVDEQFF; DNA: TGTGCCACCAGCAGAGATCATGCAGGGGTCGATGAGCAGTTCTTC
size: few; length: 14; V: TRBV2; J: TRBJ1-4; D: NA; CDR3: CASRLTGSGEKLFF; DNA: TGTGCCAGCAGGTTAACAGGGTCGGGGGAAAAACTGTTTTTT
size: once; length: 13; V: TRBV18; J: TRBJ2-5; D: TRBD1; CDR3: CASSLGQGETQYF; DNA: TGTGCCAGCTCACTCGGACAGGGGGAGACCCAGTACTTC
size: NA; length: 11; V: TRBV7-9; J: TRBJ2-2; D: NA; CDR3: CASSTRGELFF; DNA: TGTGCCAGCAGTACGAGGGGGGAGCTGTTTTTT
size: NA; length: 12; V: TRBV28; J: TRBJ2-7; D: NA; CDR3: CASGLEHYEQYF; DNA: TGTGCCAGCGGGCTCGAGCATTACGAGCAGTACTTC
size: NA; length: 16; V: TRBV28; J: TRBJ2-7; D: NA; CDR3: CASTQGGGGPSYEQYF; DNA: TGTGCCAGCACCCAAGGGGGTGGGGGACCGTCCTACGAGCAGTACTTC
size: NA; length: 13; V: TRBV28; J: TRBJ1-2; D: NA; CDR3: CASSPTGTHGYTF; DNA: TGTGCCAGCAGCCCGACAGGTACGCATGGCTACACCTTC
size: NA; length: 15; V: TRBV10-2; J: TRBJ2-1; D: TRBD2; CDR3: CASRGAGEAYNEQFF; DNA: TGCGCCAGCAGGGGAGCGGGGGAGGCCTACAATGAGCAGTTCTTC
size: NA; length: 14; V: TRBV7-9; J: TRBJ2-5; D: TRBD2; CDR3: CASSFGLAEETQYF; DNA: TGTGCCAGCAGCTTCGGACTAGCGGAAGAGACCCAGTACTTC
size: NA; length: 14; V: TRBV9; J: TRBJ2-3; D: NA; CDR3: CASSEELQGNTQYF; DNA: TGTGCCAGCAGCGAGGAGCTACAGGGAAATACGCAGTATTTT
size: NA; length: 15; V: TRBV2; J: TRBJ2-7; D: TRBD1; CDR3: CASSQSGTGIYEQYF; DNA: TGTGCCAGCAGTCAGTCCGGGACAGGAATCTACGAGCAGTACTTC
size: NA; length: 15; V: TRBV7-9; J: TRBJ1-3; D: TRBD1; CDR3: CASGGPDRGANTIYF; DNA: TGTGCCAGCGGGGGCCCGGACAGGGGGGCAAACACCATATATTTT
size: NA; length: 17; V: TRBV7-2; J: TRBJ2-7; D: NA; CDR3: CASSPPRAGQISYEQYF; DNA: TGTGCCAGCAGCCCGCCTCGCGCGGGACAGATATCCTACGAGCAGTACTTC
size: NA; length: 15; V: TRBV28; J: TRBJ1-5; D: NA; CDR3: CASRDSEYGNQPQHF; DNA: TGTGCCAGCAGGGACAGTGAATACGGCAATCAGCCCCAGCATTTT
size: NA; length: 15; V: TRBV5-8; J: TRBJ1-1; D: NA; CDR3: CASKPRTIGGTEAFF; DNA: TGTGCCAGCAAGCCCCGGACGATCGGAGGGACTGAAGCTTTCTTT
size: NA; length: 17; V: TRBV15; J: TRBJ1-2; D: NA; CDR3: CATSRDKGPNSNYGYTF; DNA: TGTGCCACCAGCAGAGATAAGGGGCCAAACTCAAACTATGGCTACACCTTC
size: NA; length: 15; V: TRBV28; J: TRBJ1-1; D: NA; CDR3: CASSLVDRFRAEAFF; DNA: TGTGCCAGCAGTTTAGTCGACAGGTTTCGGGCTGAAGCTTTCTTT
size: NA; length: 16; V: TRBV6-1; J: TRBJ1-3; D: NA; CDR3: CASSEASSGDGNTIYF; DNA: TGTGCCAGCAGTGAAGCCTCTTCCGGGGATGGAAACACCATATATTTT
size: once; length: 9; V: TRBV28; J: TRBJ1-5; D: NA; CDR3: CAGGRPQHF; DNA: TGTGCCGGGGGCCGACCCCAGCATTTT
size: NA; length: 15; V: TRBV5-6; J: TRBJ2-5; D: TRBD1; CDR3: CASSRDREIQETQYF; DNA: TGTGCCAGCAGTCGGGACAGAGAGATACAAGAGACCCAGTACTTC
size: once; length: 16; V: TRBV18; J: TRBJ1-5; D: NA; CDR3: CASSLAPGAVDQPQHF; DNA: TGTGCCAGCTCACTCGCCCCAGGGGCCGTGGATCAGCCCCAGCATTTT
size: NA; length: 12; V: TRBV29-1; J: TRBJ1-2; D: TRBD1; CDR3: CSMHRGPYGYTF; DNA: TGCAGCATGCACAGGGGGCCCTATGGCTACACCTTC
size: NA; length: 14; V: TRBV10-1; J: TRBJ2-7; D: TRBD2; CDR3: CASRGTGGTNEQYF; DNA: TGCGCCAGCAGGGGGACGGGAGGGACCAACGAGCAGTACTTC
size: NA; length: 11; V: TRBV29-1; J: TRBJ1-2; D: NA; CDR3: CSVVGADGYTF; DNA: TGCAGCGTTGTAGGGGCAGATGGCTACACCTTC
size: NA; length: 13; V: TRBV27; J: TRBJ2-3; D: NA; CDR3: CASSFGHTDTQYF; DNA: TGTGCCAGCAGTTTTGGGCACACAGATACGCAGTATTTT
size: NA; length: 19; V: TRBV6-1; J: TRBJ1-4; D: TRBD1; CDR3: CASSDRDRHYVLNNEKLFF; DNA: TGTGCCAGCAGTGATAGGGACAGACATTACGTTCTCAACAATGAAAAACTGTTTTTT
size: NA; length: 15; V: TRBV28; J: TRBJ1-2; D: TRBD1; CDR3: CASSPRRGVGYGYTF; DNA: TGTGCCAGCAGTCCCCGCAGGGGGGTGGGCTATGGCTACACCTTC
size: NA; length: 17; V: TRBV4-2; J: TRBJ2-1; D: TRBD2; CDR3: CASSQVYPPRGVNEQFF; DNA: TGTGCCAGCAGCCAAGTTTATCCCCCCCGGGGGGTAAATGAGCAGTTCTTC
size: NA; length: 12; V: TRBV2; J: TRBJ1-6; D: NA; CDR3: CASSSRNSPLHF; DNA: TGTGCCAGTTCAAGTCGGAATTCACCCCTCCACTTT
size: NA; length: 14; V: TRBV18; J: TRBJ1-2; D: NA; CDR3: CASSPPLPSRGYTF; DNA: TGTGCCAGCTCACCGCCGCTCCCCTCGAGGGGCTACACCTTC
size: NA; length: 15; V: TRBV5-1; J: TRBJ2-1; D: NA; CDR3: CASSLGGSSYNEQFF; DNA: TGCGCCAGCAGCTTGGGAGGGAGCTCCTACAATGAGCAGTTCTTC
size: NA; length: 17; V: TRBV7-2; J: TRBJ2-4; D: TRBD2; CDR3: CASSPAGSLGGRYIQYF; DNA: TGTGCCAGCAGCCCAGCGGGTAGTTTGGGAGGGCGGTACATTCAGTACTTC
size: NA; length: 15; V: TRBV9; J: TRBJ2-3; D: NA; CDR3: CASSVTPSYTDTQYF; DNA: TGTGCCAGCAGCGTAACTCCTAGCTACACAGATACGCAGTATTTT
size: NA; length: 14; V: TRBV6-5; J: TRBJ1-5; D: TRBD1; CDR3: CASSRQGFDQPQHF; DNA: TGTGCCAGCAGTCGACAGGGTTTCGATCAGCCCCAGCATTTT